This T cell receptor beta chain comes out of a study of cytotoxic CD8 clonotypes in ibrutinib-treated CLL. Study observations and caveats: Higher circulating CD8+ T-cell counts strongly accompanied higher baseline clonality, above age-matched healthy donors.

The CDR3 length is 14 residues. Trimming took 6 bases from V and 0 from J, leaving 11 bases between them. Per the germline V gene, CDR1 is SGHRS and CDR2 is YFSETQ. Regarding this clone: Its antigen is currently unknown.

Sequencing used immunoSEQ multiplex PCR; TCRdb keeps in-frame clones, though not all of them. The sample contains fewer than 400,000 clones, roughly 70% of which appear only once. The V call is TRBV5-1, the J call TRBJ2-3, with D unclear. The material sequenced was PBMCs, taken after 36 months of ibrutinib treatment. This receptor was identified in a human donor with chronic lymphocytic leukemia. DNA for the CDR3: TGCGCCAGCACACTTCACTCTAGCACAGATACGCAGTATTTT. As protein: CASTLHSSTDTQYF. Supplemented by reference TRBV5-1 and TRBJ2-3, the full variable domain reads KAGVTQTPRYLIKTRGQQVTLSCSPISGHRSVSWYQQTPGQGLQFLFEYFSETQRNKGNFPGRFSGRQFSNSRSEMNVSTLELGDSALYLCASTLHSSTDTQYFGPGTRLTVL.